A selection of T cell receptor beta chains follows, all from one sample in a study of early T cells in non-severe SARS-CoV-2 infection. A single record per CDR3 protein comes from TCRdb applying MiXCR to the 5' RACE reads. The sample consists of 45,000 to 55,000 distinct CDR3 sequences, more than 9% of them appearing once. The sample taken for sequencing was whole blood. The source is an adult who was a healthcare worker with PCR-confirmed SARS-CoV-2 infection or an uninfected control (not recorded which). Both conserved end residues are part of each CDR3. D genes are given only for firm matches. Clone size is not always given. Where it is, it says once, few, many or a class for expanded clones.

abundance,j_gene,d_gene,v_gene,CDR3aa,CDR3nt
few,TRBJ2-3,NA,TRBV29-1,CSTPGIPSTDTQYF,TGCAGCACCCCGGGGATTCCTAGCACAGATACGCAGTATTTT
NA,TRBJ2-1,TRBD2,TRBV20-1,CSARKGWASGSGNEQFF,TGCAGTGCTAGAAAAGGCTGGGCTAGCGGCTCTGGGAATGAGCAGTTCTTC
few,TRBJ2-6,NA,TRBV19,CATGVSGANVLTF,TGTGCCACGGGGGTCTCTGGGGCCAACGTCCTGACTTTC
NA,TRBJ2-7,NA,TRBV7-9,CASSLAQGYEQYF,TGTGCCAGCAGCTTAGCGCAAGGCTACGAGCAGTACTTC
few,TRBJ2-7,TRBD1,TRBV5-5,CASSLEGAPPYEQYF,TGTGCCAGCAGCTTAGAGGGGGCCCCTCCTTACGAGCAGTACTTC
many,TRBJ2-3,NA,TRBV7-9,CASSSGTSNTQYF,TGTGCCAGCAGCTCCGGGACTTCTAATACGCAGTATTTT
NA,TRBJ2-1,TRBD1,TRBV6-1,CASIKGQGSYNEQFF,TGTGCCAGCATCAAGGGACAGGGGTCGTACAATGAGCAGTTCTTC
many,TRBJ2-3,NA,TRBV2,CASKGSEGITDTQYF,TGTGCCAGCAAGGGCTCGGAGGGGATCACAGATACGCAGTATTTT
few,TRBJ2-7,NA,TRBV28,CASSPQKYEQYF,TGTGCCAGCAGTCCTCAGAAGTACGAGCAGTACTTC
NA,TRBJ2-3,NA,TRBV18,CASSPAETSTDTQYF,TGTGCCAGCTCACCGGCAGAGACTAGCACAGATACGCAGTATTTT
NA,TRBJ2-1,TRBD2,TRBV5-1,CASSGLGNSYNEQFF,TGCGCCAGCAGTGGACTAGGAAACTCCTACAATGAGCAGTTCTTC
many,TRBJ1-2,NA,TRBV11-2,CASSLESNGYTF,TGTGCCAGCAGCTTAGAAAGTAATGGCTACACCTTC